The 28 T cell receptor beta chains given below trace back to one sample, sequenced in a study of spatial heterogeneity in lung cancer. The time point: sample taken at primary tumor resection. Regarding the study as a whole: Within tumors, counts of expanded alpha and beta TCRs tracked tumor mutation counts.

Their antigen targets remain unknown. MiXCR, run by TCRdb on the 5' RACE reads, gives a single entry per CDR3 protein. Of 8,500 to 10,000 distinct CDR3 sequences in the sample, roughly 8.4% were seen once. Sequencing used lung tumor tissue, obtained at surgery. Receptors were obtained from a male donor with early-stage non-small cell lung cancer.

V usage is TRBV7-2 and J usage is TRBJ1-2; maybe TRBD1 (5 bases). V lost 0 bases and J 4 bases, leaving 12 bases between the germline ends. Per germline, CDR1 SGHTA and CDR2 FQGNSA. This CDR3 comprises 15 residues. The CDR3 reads CASSLAAGGAYGYTF. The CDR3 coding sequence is TGTGCCAGCAGCTTAGCGGCAGGAGGGGCCTATGGCTACACCTTC.

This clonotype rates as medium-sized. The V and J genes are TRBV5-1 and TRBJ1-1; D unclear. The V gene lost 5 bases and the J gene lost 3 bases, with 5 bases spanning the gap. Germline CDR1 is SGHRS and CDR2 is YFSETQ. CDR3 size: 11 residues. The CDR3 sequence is CASREDTEAFF. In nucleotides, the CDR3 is TGCGCCAGCAGGGAGGACACTGAAGCTTTCTTT.

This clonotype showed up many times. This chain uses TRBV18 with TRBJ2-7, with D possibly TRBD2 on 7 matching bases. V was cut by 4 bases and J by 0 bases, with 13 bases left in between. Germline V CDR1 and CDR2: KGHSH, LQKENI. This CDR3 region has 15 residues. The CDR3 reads CASSLGGQSSYEQYF. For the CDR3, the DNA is TGTGCCAGCTCACTGGGGGGGCAGAGCTCCTACGAGCAGTACTTC.

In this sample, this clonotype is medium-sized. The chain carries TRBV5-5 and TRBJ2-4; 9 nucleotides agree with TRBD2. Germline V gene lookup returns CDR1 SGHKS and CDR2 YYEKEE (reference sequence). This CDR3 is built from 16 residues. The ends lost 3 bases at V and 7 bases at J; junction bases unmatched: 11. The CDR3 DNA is TGTGCCAGCAGCTCCCCCGAGGCGGGAGGGATGAACATTCAGTACTTC. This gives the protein CASSSPEAGGMNIQYF.

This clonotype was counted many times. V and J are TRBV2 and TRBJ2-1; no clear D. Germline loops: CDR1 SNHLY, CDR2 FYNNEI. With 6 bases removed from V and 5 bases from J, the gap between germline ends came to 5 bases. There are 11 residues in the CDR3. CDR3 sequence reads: CASRENNEQFF. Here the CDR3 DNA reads TGTGCCAGCAGGGAGAACAATGAGCAGTTCTTC.

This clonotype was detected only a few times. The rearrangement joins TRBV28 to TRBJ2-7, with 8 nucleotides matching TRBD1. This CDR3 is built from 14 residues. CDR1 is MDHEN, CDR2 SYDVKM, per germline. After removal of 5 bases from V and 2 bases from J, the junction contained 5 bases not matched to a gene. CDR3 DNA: TGTGCCAGCAGTCCAGGACAGGGTCCCTACGAGCAGTACTTC. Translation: CASSPGQGPYEQYF.

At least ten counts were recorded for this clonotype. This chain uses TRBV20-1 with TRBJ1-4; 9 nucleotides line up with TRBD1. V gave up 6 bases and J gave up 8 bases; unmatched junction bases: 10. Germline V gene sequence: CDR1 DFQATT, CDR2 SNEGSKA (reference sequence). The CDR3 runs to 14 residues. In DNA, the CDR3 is TGCAGTGCAGTCCCGGGACAGGGCGACGAAAAACTGTTTTTT. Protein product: CSAVPGQGDEKLFF.

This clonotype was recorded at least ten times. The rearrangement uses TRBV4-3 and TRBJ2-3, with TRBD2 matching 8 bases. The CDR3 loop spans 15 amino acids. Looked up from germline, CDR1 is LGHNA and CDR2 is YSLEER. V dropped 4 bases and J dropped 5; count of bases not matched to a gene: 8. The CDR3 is CASSRNGRARDTQYF. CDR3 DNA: TGCGCCAGCAGCCGGAACGGGAGGGCCCGAGATACGCAGTATTTT.

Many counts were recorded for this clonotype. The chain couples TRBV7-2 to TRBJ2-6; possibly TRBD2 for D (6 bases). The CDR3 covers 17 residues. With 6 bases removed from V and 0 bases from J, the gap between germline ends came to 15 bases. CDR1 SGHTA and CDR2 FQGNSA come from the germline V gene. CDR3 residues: CASREGRGRSGANVLTF. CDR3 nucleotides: TGTGCCAGCAGAGAGGGGCGGGGCCGCTCTGGGGCCAACGTCCTGACTTTC.

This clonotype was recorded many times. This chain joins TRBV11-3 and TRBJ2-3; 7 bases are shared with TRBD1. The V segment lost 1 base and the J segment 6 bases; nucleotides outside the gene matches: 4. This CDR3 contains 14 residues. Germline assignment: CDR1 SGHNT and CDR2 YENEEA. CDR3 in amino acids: CASSLVTQGDTQYF. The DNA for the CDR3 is TGTGCCAGCAGCTTAGTTACACAGGGGGATACGCAGTATTTT.

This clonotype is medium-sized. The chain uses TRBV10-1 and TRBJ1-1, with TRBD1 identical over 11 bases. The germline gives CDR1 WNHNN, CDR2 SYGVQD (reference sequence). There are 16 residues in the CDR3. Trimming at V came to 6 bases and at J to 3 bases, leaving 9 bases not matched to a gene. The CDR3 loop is CASRDRGPLFDTEAFF. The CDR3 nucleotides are TGCGCCAGCAGGGACAGGGGGCCCCTTTTCGACACTGAAGCTTTCTTT.

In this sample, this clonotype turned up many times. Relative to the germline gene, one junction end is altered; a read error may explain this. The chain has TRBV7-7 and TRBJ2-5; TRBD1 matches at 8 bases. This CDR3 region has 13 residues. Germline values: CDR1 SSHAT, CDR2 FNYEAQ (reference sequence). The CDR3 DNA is TGTGCTAGCAGCTTGGACAGGGAAGAGACCCAGTACTTC. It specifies CASSLDREETQYF.

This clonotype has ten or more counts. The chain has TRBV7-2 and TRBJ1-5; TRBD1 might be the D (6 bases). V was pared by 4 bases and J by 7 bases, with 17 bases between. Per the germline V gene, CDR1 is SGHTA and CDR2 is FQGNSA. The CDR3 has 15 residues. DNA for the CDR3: TGTGCCAGCAGCTCTGGGCGGACAGTTGGACAGCCCCAGCATTTT. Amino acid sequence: CASSSGRTVGQPQHF.

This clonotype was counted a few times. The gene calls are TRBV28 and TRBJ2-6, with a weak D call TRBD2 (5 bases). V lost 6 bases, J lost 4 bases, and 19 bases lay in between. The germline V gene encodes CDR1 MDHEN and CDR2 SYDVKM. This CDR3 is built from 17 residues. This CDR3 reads CASRLDYEASGANVLTF. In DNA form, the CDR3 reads TGTGCCAGCAGGCTAGACTACGAGGCGTCCGGGGCCAACGTCCTGACTTTC.

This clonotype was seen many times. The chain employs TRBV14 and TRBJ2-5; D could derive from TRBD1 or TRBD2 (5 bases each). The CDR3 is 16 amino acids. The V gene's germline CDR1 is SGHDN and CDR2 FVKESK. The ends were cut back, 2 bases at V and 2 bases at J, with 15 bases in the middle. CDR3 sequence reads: CASSQNVQGRQETQYF. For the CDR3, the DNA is TGTGCCAGCAGCCAAAACGTCCAGGGACGGCAAGAGACCCAGTACTTC.

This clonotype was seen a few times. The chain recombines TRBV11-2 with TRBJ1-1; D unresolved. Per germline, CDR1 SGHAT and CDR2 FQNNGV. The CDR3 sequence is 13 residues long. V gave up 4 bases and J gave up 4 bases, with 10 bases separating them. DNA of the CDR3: TGTGCCAGCAGCTATATTTATCTCACTGAAGCTTTCTTT. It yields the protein CASSYIYLTEAFF.

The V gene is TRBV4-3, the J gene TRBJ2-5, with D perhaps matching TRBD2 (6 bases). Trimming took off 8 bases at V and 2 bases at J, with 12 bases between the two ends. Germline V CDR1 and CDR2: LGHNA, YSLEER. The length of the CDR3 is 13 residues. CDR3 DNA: TGCGCCAGCGGAACGGGACTTCAAGAGACCCAGTACTTC. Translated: CASGTGLQETQYF.

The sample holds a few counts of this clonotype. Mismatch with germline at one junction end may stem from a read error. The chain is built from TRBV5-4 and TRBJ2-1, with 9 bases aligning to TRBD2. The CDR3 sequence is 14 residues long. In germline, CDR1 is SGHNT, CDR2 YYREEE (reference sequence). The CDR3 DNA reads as TGTGTCAGCAGCGCTCGACTAGCGGACAATGAGCAGTTCTTC. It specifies CVSSARLADNEQFF. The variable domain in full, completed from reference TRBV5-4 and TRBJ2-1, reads ETGVTQSPTHLIKTRGQQVTLRCSSQSGHNTVSWYQQALGQGPQFIFQYYREEENGRGNFPPRFSGLQFPNYSSELNVNALELDDSALYLCVSSARLADNEQFFGPGTRLTVL.

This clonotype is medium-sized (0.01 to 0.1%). The CDR3 region is CSASSGGPLSDTQYF. The CDR3 bases are TGCAGTGCTAGTAGCGGGGGGCCCCTTTCAGATACGCAGTATTTT. V usage is TRBV20-1 and J usage is TRBJ2-3; 10 positions agree with TRBD2. The V and J ends lost 3 bases and 4 bases, in that order; junction bases with no gene match: 7. This CDR3 is built from 15 residues. Germline assignment: CDR1 DFQATT and CDR2 SNEGSKA (reference sequence).

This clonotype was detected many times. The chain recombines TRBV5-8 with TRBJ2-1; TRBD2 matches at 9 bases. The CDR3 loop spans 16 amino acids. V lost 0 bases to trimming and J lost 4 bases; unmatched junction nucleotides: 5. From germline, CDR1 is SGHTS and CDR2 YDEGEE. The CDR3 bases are TGTGCCAGCAGCTTGGCCACGCTAGCGGGGTACAATGAGCAGTTCTTC. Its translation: CASSLATLAGYNEQFF.

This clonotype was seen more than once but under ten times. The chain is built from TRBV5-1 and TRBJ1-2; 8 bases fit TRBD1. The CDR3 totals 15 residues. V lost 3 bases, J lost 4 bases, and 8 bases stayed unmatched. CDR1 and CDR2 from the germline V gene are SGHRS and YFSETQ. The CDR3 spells CASSSGDRNFYGYTF. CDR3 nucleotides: TGCGCCAGCAGCTCCGGGGACAGGAACTTCTATGGCTACACCTTC.

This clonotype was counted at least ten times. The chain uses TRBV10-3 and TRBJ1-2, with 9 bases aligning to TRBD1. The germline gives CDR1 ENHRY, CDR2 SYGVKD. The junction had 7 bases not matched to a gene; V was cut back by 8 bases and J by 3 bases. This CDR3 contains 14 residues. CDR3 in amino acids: CAILRTGVDYGYTF. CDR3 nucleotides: TGTGCCATCCTAAGGACAGGGGTGGACTATGGCTACACCTTC.

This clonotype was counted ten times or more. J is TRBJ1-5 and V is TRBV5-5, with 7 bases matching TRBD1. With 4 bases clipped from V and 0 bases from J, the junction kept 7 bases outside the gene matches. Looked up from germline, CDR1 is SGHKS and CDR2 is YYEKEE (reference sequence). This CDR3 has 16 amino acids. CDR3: CASSATGTLSNQPQHF. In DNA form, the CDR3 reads TGTGCCAGCAGCGCGACAGGGACCCTTAGCAATCAGCCCCAGCATTTT.

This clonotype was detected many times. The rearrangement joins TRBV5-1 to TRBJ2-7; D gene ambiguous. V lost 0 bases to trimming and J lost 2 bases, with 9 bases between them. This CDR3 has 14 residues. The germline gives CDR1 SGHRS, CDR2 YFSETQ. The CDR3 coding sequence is TGCGCCAGCAGCTTGGGCCAGGTGACCTACGAGCAGTACTTC. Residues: CASSLGQVTYEQYF.

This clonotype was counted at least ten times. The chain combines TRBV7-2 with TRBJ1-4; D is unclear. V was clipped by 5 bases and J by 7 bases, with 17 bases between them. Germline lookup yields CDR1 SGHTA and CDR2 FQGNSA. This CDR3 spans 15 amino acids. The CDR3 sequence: CASSVVGSRGEKLFF. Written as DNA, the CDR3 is TGTGCCAGCAGCGTAGTAGGGTCCCGGGGTGAAAAACTGTTTTTT.

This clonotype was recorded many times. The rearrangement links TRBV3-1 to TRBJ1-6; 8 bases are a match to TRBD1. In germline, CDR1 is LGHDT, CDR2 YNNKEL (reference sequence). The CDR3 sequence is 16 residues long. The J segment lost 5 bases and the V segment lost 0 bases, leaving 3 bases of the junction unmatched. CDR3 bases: TGTGCCAGCAGCCAAGATACAGGGGGAAATAATTCACCCCTCCACTTT. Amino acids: CASSQDTGGNNSPLHF.

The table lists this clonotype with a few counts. The CDR3 bases are TGTGCCAGCAGTGATTCCCTTACCGGGGACTACGAGCAGTACTTC. It codes for CASSDSLTGDYEQYF. The chain links TRBV25-1 to TRBJ2-7; maybe TRBD2 (5 bases). Deletions cut 3 bases from V and 3 bases from J, with 15 bases between. The CDR3 is 15 amino acids. Looked up from germline, CDR1 is MGHDK and CDR2 is SYGVNS.

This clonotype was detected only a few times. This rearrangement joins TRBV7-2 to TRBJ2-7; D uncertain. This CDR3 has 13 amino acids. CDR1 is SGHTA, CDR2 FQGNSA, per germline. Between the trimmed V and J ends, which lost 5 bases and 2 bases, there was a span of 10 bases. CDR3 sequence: CASSRSPAYEQYF. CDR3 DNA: TGTGCCAGCAGCCGCAGCCCAGCCTACGAGCAGTACTTC.